The T cell receptor (beta chain) under discussion was sequenced for a study of low-dose radiotherapy and immunotherapy resistance in tumors. This clonotype was observed at least ten times. Time point of the sample: after trial treatment. Treatment indicated: LDRT plus nivolumab, ipilimumab, low-dose cyclophosphamide and aspirin (RACIN trial). This CDR3 is built from 15 residues. The germline CDR1 and CDR2 sequences are SEHNR and FQNEAQ (reference sequence). V was pared by 5 bases and J by 1 base, with 6 bases of the junction left unmatched. Alpha- and beta-chain coverage of first-strand cDNA came from TRAV- and TRBV-specific primers. Both a constant-region primer and a V-primer adapter served to amplify TCRs across 20 PCR cycles. TCRdb reprocessed the reads via MiXCR and lists one record per CDR3 protein. The data hold 100,000 or so distinct CDR3 sequences, with 20% to 25% observed a single time.

The sequencing here drew on PBMCs, taken after low-dose radiotherapy plus immunotherapy. This clonotype originated in a male donor with prostate cancer. V is TRBV7-9 and J is TRBJ2-7; 9 positions agree with TRBD1. Written as DNA, the CDR3 is TGTGCCAGCAGCCGTCCCGGGACAGGGTCCTACGAGCAGTACTTC. It codes for CASSRPGTGSYEQYF.